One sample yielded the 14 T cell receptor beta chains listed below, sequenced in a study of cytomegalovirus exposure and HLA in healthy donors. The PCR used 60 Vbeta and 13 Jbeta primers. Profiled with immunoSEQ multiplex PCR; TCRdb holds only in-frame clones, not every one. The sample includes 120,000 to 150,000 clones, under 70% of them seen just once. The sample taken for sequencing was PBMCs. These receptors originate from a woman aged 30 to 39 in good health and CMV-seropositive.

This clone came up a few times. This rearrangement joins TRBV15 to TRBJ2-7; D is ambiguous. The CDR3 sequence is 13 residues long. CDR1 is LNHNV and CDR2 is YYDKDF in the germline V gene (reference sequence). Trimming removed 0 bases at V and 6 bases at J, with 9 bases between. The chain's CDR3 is CATSRDVLSEQYF. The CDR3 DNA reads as TGTGCCACCAGCAGAGATGTCCTCTCCGAGCAGTACTTC.

CDR3: CASSLASQGQESPLHF. CDR3 coding DNA: TGTGCCAGCAGCTTGGCCAGCCAGGGGCAGGAATCACCCCTCCACTTT. The rearrangement uses TRBV5-4 and TRBJ1-6; D might be TRBD1 (6 bases). This CDR3 comprises 16 residues. Trimming pared 0 bases from V and 10 bases from J, leaving 17 bases between. Germline values: CDR1 SGHNT, CDR2 YYREEE (reference sequence). Together with reference TRBV5-4 and TRBJ1-6, the CDR3 gives the full variable domain: ETGVTQSPTHLIKTRGQQVTLRCSSQSGHNTVSWYQQALGQGPQFIFQYYREEENGRGNFPPRFSGLQFPNYSSELNVNALELDDSALYLCASSLASQGQESPLHFGNGTRLTVT.

CDR3 DNA sequence: TGTGCCAGCAGTTATCAGGGGATGACTGGAAACACCATATATTTT. Protein sequence: CASSYQGMTGNTIYF. The chain has TRBV27 and TRBJ1-3; the D gene is possibly TRBD1 (6 bases). Germline V CDR1 and CDR2: MNHEY, SMNVEV (reference sequence). This CDR3 has 15 residues. Trimming shortened V by 4 bases and J by 2 bases, and 12 bases separated the two germline ends.

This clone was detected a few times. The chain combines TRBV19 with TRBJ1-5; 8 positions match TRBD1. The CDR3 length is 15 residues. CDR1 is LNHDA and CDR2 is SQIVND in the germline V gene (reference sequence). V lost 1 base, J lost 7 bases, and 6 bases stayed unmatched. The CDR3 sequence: CASSIGTGLGQPQHF. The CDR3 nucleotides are TGTGCCAGTAGTATAGGGACAGGGTTGGGCCAGCCCCAGCATTTT.

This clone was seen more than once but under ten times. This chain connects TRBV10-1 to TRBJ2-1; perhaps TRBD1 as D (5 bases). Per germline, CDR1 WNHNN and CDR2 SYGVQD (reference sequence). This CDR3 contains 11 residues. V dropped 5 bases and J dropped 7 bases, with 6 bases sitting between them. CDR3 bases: TGCGCCAGCAGTAGGGGTAATGAGCAGTTCTTC. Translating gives CASSRGNEQFF.

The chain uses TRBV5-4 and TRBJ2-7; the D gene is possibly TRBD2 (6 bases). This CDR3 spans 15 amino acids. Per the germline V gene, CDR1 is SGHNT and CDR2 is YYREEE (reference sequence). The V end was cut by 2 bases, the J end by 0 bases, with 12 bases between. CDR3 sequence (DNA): TGTGCCAGCAGCTTTTTAGCGGCTAGCTCCTACGAGCAGTACTTC. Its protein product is CASSFLAASSYEQYF.

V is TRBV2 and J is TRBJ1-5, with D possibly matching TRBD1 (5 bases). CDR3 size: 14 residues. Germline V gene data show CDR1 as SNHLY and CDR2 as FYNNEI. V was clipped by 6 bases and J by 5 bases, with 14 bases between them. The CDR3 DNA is TGTGCCAGCAGATTCGACAGCAAATATCAGCCCCAGCATTTT. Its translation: CASRFDSKYQPQHF.

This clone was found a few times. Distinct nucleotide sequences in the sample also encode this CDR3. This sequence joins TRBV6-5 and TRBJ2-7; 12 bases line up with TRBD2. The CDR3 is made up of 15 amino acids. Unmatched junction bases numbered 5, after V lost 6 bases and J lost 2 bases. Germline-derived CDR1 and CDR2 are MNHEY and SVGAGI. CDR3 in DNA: TGTGCCAGCAGAAACGGACTAGCGGGGACCTACGAGCAGTACTTC. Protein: CASRNGLAGTYEQYF.

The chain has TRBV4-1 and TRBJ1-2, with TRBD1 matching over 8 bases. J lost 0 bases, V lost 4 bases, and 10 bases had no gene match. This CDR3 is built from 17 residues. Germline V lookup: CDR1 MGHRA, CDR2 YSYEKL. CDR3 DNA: TGCGCCAGCAGCCGGGGTCCGACAGGGGCGCCTAACTATGGCTACACCTTC. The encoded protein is CASSRGPTGAPNYGYTF.

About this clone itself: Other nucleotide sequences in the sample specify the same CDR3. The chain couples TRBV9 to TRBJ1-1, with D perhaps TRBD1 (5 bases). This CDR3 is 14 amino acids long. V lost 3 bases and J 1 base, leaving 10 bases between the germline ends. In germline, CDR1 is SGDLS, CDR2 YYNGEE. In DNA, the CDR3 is TGTGCCAGCAGCGCAAGAACAGGGAACACTGAAGCTTTCTTT. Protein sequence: CASSARTGNTEAFF.

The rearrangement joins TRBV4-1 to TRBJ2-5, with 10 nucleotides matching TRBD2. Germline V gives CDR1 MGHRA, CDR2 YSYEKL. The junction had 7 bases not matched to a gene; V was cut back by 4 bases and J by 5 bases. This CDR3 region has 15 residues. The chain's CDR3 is CASSPLAGVGETQYF. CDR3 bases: TGCGCCAGCAGCCCGCTAGCGGGAGTAGGGGAGACCCAGTACTTC.

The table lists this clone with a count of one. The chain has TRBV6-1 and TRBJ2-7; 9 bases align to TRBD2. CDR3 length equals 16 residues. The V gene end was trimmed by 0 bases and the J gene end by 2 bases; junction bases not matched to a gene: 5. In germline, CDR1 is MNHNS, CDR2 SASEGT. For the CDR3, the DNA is TGTGCCAGCAGTGAAGCGCGGGGCGGGGGGGCCTACGAGCAGTACTTC. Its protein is CASSEARGGGAYEQYF.

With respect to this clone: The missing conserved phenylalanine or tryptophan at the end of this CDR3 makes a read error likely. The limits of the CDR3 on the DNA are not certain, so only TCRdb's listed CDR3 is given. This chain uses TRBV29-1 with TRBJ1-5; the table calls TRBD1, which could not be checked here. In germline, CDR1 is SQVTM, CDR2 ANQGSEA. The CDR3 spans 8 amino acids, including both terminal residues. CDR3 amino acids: CGGGDRLL.

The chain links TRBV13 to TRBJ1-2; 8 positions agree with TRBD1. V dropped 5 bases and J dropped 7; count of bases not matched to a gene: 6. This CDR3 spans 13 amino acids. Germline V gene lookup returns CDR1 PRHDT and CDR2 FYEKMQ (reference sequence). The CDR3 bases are TGTGCCAGCAGCCTGACAGGGGAGTTTGGCTACACCTTC. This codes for CASSLTGEFGYTF.